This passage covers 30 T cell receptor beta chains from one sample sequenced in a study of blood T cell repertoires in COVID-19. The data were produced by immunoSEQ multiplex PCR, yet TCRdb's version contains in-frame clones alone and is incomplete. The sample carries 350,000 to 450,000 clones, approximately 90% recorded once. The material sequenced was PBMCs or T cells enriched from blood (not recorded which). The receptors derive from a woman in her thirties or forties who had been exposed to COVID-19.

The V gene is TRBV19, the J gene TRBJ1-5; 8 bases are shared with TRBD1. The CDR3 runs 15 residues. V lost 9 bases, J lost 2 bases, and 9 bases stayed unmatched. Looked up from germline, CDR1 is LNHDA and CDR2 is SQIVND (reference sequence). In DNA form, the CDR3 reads TGTGCCAGCAAGGACAGGGCCAGAGGCAATCAGCCCCAGCATTTT. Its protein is CASKDRARGNQPQHF.

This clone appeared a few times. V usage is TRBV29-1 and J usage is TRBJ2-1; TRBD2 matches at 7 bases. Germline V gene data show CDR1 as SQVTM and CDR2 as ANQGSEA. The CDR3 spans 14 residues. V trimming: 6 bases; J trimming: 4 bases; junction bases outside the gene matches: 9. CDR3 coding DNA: TGCAGCGTGGGGGGACTATCTTATTACAATGAGCAGTTCTTC. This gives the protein CSVGGLSYYNEQFF.

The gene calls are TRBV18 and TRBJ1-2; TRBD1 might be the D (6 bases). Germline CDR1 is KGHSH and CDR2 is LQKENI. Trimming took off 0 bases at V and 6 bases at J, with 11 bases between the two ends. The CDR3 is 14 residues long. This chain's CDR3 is CASSPPAAGDGYTF. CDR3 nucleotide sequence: TGTGCCAGCTCACCACCGGCGGCAGGGGATGGCTACACCTTC. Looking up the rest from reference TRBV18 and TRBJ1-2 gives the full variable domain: NAGVMQNPRHLVRRRGQEARLRCSPMKGHSHVYWYRQLPEEGLKFMVYLQKENIIDESGMPKERFSAEFPKEGPSILRIQQVVRGDSAAYFCASSPPAAGDGYTFGSGTRLTVV.

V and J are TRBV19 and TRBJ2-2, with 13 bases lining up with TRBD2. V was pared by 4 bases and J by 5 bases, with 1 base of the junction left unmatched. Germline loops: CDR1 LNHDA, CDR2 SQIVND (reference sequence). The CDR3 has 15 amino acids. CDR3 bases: TGTGCCAGTAGTAGGGGACTAGCGGGGACCGGGGAGCTGTTTTTT. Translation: CASSRGLAGTGELFF.

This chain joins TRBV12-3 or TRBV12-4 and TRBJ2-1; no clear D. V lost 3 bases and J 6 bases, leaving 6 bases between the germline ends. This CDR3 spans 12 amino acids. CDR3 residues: CASSFSRNEQFF. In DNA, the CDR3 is TGTGCCAGCAGTTTCAGTCGCAATGAGCAGTTCTTC.

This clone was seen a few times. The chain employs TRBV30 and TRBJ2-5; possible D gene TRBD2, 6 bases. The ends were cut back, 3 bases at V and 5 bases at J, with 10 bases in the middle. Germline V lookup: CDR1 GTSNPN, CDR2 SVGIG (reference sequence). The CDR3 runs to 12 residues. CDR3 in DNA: TGTGCCTGGAGCGGGAGTGGGGAGACCCAGTACTTC. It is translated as CAWSGSGETQYF.

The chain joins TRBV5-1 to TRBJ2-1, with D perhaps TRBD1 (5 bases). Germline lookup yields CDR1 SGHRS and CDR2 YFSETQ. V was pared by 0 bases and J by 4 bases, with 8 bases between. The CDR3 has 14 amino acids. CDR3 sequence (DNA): TGCGCCAGCAGCTTGGCGGCAGGGTACAATGAGCAGTTCTTC. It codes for CASSLAAGYNEQFF. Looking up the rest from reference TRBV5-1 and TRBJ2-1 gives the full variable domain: KAGVTQTPRYLIKTRGQQVTLSCSPISGHRSVSWYQQTPGQGLQFLFEYFSETQRNKGNFPGRFSGRQFSNSRSEMNVSTLELGDSALYLCASSLAAGYNEQFFGPGTRLTVL.

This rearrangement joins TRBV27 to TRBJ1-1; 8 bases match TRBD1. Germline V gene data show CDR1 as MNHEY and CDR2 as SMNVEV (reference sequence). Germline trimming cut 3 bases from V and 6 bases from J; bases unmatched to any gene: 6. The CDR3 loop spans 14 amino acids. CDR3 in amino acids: CASSFNRQGSEAFF. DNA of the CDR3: TGTGCCAGCAGTTTTAACCGACAGGGGTCTGAAGCTTTCTTT.

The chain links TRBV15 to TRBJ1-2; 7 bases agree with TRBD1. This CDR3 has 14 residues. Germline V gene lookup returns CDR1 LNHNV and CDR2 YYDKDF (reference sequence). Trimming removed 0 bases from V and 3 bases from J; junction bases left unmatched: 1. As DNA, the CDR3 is TGTGCCACCAGCAGAGATGGGACAGACTATGGCTACACCTTC. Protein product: CATSRDGTDYGYTF.

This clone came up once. The CDR3 protein is CASRQGGGEKLFF. In DNA form, the CDR3 reads TGTGCCAGCAGACAGGGAGGGGGTGAAAAACTGTTTTTT. V is TRBV6-5 and J is TRBJ1-4, with D possibly being TRBD1 (6 bases). V shed 6 bases and J shed 7 bases, with 12 bases lying between them. This CDR3 is 13 amino acids long. CDR1 and CDR2 (germline): MNHEY, SVGAGI.

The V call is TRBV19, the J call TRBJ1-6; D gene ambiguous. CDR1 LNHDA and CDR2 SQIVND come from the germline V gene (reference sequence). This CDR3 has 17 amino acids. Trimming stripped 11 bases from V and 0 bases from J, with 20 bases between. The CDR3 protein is CASTGYSPSSYNSPLHF. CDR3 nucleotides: TGTGCCTCAACCGGGTACTCCCCGAGCTCCTATAATTCACCCCTCCACTTT.

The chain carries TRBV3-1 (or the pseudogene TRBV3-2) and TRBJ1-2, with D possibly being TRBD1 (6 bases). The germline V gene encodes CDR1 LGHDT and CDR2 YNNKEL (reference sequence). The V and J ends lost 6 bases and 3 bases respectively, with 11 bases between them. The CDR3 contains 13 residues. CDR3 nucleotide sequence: TGTGCCAGCAGAACAGCAGGGGACTATGGCTACACCTTC. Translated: CASRTAGDYGYTF.

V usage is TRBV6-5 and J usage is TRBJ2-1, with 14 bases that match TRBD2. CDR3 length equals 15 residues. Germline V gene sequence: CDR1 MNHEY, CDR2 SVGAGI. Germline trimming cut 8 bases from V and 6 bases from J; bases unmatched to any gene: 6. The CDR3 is CASLSGTSGGNEQFF. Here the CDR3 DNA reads TGTGCCAGCCTTTCCGGGACTAGCGGGGGCAATGAGCAGTTCTTC.

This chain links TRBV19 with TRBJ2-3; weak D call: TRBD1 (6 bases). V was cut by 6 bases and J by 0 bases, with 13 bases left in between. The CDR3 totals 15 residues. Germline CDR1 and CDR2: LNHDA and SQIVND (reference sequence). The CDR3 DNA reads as TGTGCCAGTAGGGCGACAGGCGGTAGCACAGATACGCAGTATTTT. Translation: CASRATGGSTDTQYF.

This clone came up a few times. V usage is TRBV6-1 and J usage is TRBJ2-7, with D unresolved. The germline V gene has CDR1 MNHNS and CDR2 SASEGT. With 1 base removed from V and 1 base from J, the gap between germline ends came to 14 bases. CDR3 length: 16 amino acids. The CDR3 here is CASSEGPRLFSYEQYF. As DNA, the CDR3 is TGTGCCAGCAGTGAAGGCCCGAGACTCTTTTCCTACGAGCAGTACTTC.

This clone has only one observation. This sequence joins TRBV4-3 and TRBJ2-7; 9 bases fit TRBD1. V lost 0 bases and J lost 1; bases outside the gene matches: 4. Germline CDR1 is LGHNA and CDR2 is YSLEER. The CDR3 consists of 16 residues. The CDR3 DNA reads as TGCGCCAGCAGCCAAGATCTCGGGACAGGGTCCTACGAGCAGTACTTC. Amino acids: CASSQDLGTGSYEQYF.

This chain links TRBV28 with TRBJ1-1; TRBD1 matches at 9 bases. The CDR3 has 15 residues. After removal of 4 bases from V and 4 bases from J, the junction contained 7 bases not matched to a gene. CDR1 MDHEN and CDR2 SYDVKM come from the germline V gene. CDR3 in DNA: TGTGCCAGCAGTTCGGCACAGGGGGCGAGCACTGAAGCTTTCTTT. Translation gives CASSSAQGASTEAFF.

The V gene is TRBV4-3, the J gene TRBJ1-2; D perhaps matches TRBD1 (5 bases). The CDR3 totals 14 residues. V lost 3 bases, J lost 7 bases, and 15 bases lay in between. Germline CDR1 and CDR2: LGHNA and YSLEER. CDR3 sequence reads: CASSQTEEIGGYTF. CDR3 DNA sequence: TGCGCCAGCAGCCAGACAGAGGAGATAGGTGGCTACACCTTC.

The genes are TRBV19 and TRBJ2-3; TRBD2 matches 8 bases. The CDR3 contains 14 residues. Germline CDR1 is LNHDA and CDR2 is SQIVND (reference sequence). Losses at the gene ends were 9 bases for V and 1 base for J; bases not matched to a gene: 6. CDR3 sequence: CARPGLVRTDTQYF. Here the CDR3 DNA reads TGTGCCAGGCCGGGACTAGTCCGCACAGATACGCAGTATTTT.

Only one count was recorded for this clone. The CDR3 loop is CASSGHRGSSGNTIYF. For the CDR3, the DNA is TGTGCCAGTAGTGGGCACAGGGGGTCCTCTGGAAACACCATATATTTT. The genes are TRBV19 and TRBJ1-3, with 8 bases aligning to TRBD1. The junction had 6 bases not matched to a gene; V was cut back by 5 bases and J by 0 bases. The CDR3 length is 16 residues. Looked up from germline, CDR1 is LNHDA and CDR2 is SQIVND (reference sequence).

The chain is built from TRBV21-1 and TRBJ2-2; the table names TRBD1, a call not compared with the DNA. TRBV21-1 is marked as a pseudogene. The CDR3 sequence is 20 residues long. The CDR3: CASTALRRRDRPPNTGELFF. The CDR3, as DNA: TGTGCCAGCACCGCTTTGAGACGACGAGACAGGCCACCGAACACCGGGGAGCTGTTTTTT.

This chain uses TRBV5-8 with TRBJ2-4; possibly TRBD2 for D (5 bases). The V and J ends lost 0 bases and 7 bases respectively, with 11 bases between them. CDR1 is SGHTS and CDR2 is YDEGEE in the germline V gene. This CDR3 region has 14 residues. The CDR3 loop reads CASSLETMGNIQYF. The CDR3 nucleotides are TGTGCCAGCAGCTTGGAGACTATGGGGAACATTCAGTACTTC.

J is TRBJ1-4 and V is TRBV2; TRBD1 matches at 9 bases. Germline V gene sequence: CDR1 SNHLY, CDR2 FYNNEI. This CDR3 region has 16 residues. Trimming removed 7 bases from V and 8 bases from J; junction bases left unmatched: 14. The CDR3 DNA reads TGTGCCAGCACCAACCCCTCGGGGACAGGGAACGAAAAACTGTTTTTT. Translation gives CASTNPSGTGNEKLFF.

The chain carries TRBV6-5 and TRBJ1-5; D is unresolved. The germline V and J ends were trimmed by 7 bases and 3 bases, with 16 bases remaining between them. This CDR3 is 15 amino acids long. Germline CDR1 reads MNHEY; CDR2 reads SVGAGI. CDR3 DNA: TGTGCCAGCACCTCAAGGTCCGGGAACAATCAGCCCCAGCATTTT. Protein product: CASTSRSGNNQPQHF.

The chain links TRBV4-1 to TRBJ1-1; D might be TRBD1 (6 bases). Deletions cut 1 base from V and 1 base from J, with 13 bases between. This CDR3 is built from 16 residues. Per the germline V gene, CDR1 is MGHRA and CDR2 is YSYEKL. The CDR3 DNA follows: TGCGCCAGCAGCCAAGCCCTCGGACAGACGAACACTGAAGCTTTCTTT. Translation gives CASSQALGQTNTEAFF.

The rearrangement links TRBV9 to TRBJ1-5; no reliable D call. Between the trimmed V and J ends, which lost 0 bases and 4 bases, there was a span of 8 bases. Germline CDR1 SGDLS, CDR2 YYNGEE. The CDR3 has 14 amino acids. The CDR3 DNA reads TGTGCCAGCAGCGTAGAAGGAGAAAATCAGCCCCAGCATTTT. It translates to CASSVEGENQPQHF.

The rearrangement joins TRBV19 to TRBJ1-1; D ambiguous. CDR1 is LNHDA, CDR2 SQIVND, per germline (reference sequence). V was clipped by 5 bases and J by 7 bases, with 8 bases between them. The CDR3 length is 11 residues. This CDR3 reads CASSLRDEAFF. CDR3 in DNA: TGTGCCAGTAGTTTACGGGATGAAGCTTTCTTT. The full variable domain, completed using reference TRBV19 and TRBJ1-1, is DGGITQSPKYLFRKEGQNVTLSCEQNLNHDAMYWYRQDPGQGLRLIYYSQIVNDFQKGDIAEGYSVSREKKESFPLTVTSAQKNPTAFYLCASSLRDEAFFGQGTRLTVV.

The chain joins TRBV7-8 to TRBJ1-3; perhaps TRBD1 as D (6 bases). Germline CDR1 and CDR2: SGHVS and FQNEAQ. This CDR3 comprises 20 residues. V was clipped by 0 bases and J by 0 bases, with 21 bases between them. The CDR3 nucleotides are TGTGCCAGCAGCTTAGCCCTCTTTGGGGAGGGGGGAATCTCTGGAAACACCATATATTTT. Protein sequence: CASSLALFGEGGISGNTIYF.

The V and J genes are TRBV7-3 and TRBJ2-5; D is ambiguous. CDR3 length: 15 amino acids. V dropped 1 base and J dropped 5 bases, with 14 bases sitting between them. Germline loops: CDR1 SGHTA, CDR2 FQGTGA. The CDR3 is CASSLRVSTTETQYF. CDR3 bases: TGTGCCAGCAGCTTAAGGGTATCCACTACGGAGACCCAGTACTTC.

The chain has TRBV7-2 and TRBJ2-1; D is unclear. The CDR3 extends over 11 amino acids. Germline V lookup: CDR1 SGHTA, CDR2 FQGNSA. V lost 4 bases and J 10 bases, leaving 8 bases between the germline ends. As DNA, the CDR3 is TGTGCCAGCAGCTCGGTTGAGGAGCAGTTCTTC. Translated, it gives CASSSVEEQFF.